What follows are 8 T cell receptor beta chains derived from one specimen sequenced in a study of CD8 T cells in Susac syndrome. After extraction with the RNeasy kit, 0.5 to 1 ug of the RNA was reverse transcribed using random hexamers. One entry per CDR3 protein results from TCRdb running MiXCR on the immunoSEQ multiplex PCR reads. The sample lists roughly 330,000 distinct CDR3 sequences; under 95% were seen once. Sequences were obtained from CD4+ T cells from PBMCs. These receptors came from a human donor with multiple sclerosis.

CDR3 sequence: CASSFFVSTDTQYF. The CDR3 DNA reads TGTGCCAGCAGTTTTTTTGTAAGCACAGATACGCAGTATTTT. The chain joins TRBV12-3 or TRBV12-4 to TRBJ2-3; D ambiguous. V was pared by 3 bases and J by 0 bases, with 7 bases between. The CDR3 totals 14 residues.

This CDR3 reads CASSQGIRAAGYEQYF. The CDR3 region has the DNA TGTGCCAGCAGCCAAGGGATCCGGGCCGCCGGCTACGAGCAGTACTTC. This chain connects TRBV3-1 to TRBJ2-7; D uncertain. This CDR3 spans 16 amino acids. V shed 1 base and J shed 3 bases, with 16 bases lying between them. CDR1 is LGHDT and CDR2 is YNNKEL in the germline V gene (reference sequence).

This chain's CDR3 is CASRPEGWADEQYF. The CDR3 nucleotides are TGTGCCAGCAGACCAGAGGGTTGGGCGGACGAGCAGTACTTC. The gene calls are TRBV7-2 and TRBJ2-7; D is possibly TRBD2 (5 bases). The germline V gene encodes CDR1 SGHTA and CDR2 FQGNSA. CDR3 length: 14 residues. V was clipped by 6 bases and J by 5 bases, with 17 bases between them. The variable domain in full, with the rest retrieved from reference TRBV7-2 and TRBJ2-7, is GAGVSQSPSNKVTEKGKDVELRCDPISGHTALYWYRQSLGQGLEFLIYFQGNSAPDKSGLPSDRFSAERTGGSVSTLTIQRTQQEDSAVYLCASRPEGWADEQYFGPGTRLTVT.

The V call is TRBV6-2 or TRBV6-3, the J call TRBJ2-6; D is perhaps TRBD1 (7 bases). The CDR3 covers 23 residues. The V and J ends lost 6 bases and 0 bases respectively, with 33 bases between them. Germline lookup yields CDR1 MNHEY and CDR2 SVGEGT. The CDR3 DNA reads as TGTGCCAGCAGACCTATTTCTTTCTACAGGGGACTTTCAACTTACTCTGGGGCCAACGTCCTGACTTTC. Its protein product is CASRPISFYRGLSTYSGANVLTF.

This clonotype came up a few times. The rearrangement uses TRBV29-1 and TRBJ1-3, with 8 bases lining up with TRBD1. CDR1 SQVTM and CDR2 ANQGSEA come from the germline V gene. The CDR3 is 12 residues long. Germline trimming cut 4 bases from V and 4 bases from J; bases unmatched to any gene: 0. The CDR3 nucleotides read TGCAGCGTTGGGACAGGGGGAAACACCATATATTTT. It is translated as CSVGTGGNTIYF.

This clonotype was recorded only once. The chain carries TRBV5-1 and TRBJ2-7; D possibly corresponds to TRBD1 (7 bases). V lost 7 bases and J 0 bases, leaving 14 bases between the germline ends. The germline V gene has CDR1 SGHRS and CDR2 YFSETQ. This CDR3 has 14 residues. The CDR3 DNA reads TGCGCCAGCTGGCGCGGGGACAGCTCCTACGAGCAGTACTTC. Its protein product is CASWRGDSSYEQYF.

This chain joins TRBV5-1 and TRBJ2-3; TRBD2 agrees at 8 bases. After removal of 0 bases from V and 1 base from J, the junction contained 7 bases not matched to a gene. Germline loops: CDR1 SGHRS, CDR2 YFSETQ. This CDR3 has 17 residues. As DNA, the CDR3 is TGCGCCAGCAGCTTGGAGGGCCGGGAGGGAGGCACAGATACGCAGTATTTT. Its protein product is CASSLEGREGGTDTQYF.

This rearrangement joins TRBV20-1 to TRBJ2-7, with TRBD2 matching over 9 bases. Unmatched junction bases numbered 6, after V lost 4 bases and J lost 2 bases. The CDR3 length is 14 residues. Germline loops: CDR1 DFQATT, CDR2 SNEGSKA (reference sequence). DNA of the CDR3: TGCAGTGCTACCGGACTAGCGTTTACCTACGAGCAGTACTTC. It translates to CSATGLAFTYEQYF.